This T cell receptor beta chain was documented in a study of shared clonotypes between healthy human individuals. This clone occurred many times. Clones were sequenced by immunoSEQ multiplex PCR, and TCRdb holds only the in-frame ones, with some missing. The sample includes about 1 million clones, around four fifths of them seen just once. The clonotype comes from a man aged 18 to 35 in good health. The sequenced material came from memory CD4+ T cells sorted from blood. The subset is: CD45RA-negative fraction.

This chain's CDR3 is CATTGDTHSYEQYF. The CDR3 DNA is TGTGCCACTACCGGGGACACCCACTCCTACGAGCAGTACTTC. The chain has TRBV2 and TRBJ2-7, with D possibly matching TRBD1 (6 bases). Germline loops: CDR1 SNHLY, CDR2 FYNNEI. CDR3 length: 14 amino acids. The V end was cut by 10 bases, the J end by 0 bases, with 16 bases between.